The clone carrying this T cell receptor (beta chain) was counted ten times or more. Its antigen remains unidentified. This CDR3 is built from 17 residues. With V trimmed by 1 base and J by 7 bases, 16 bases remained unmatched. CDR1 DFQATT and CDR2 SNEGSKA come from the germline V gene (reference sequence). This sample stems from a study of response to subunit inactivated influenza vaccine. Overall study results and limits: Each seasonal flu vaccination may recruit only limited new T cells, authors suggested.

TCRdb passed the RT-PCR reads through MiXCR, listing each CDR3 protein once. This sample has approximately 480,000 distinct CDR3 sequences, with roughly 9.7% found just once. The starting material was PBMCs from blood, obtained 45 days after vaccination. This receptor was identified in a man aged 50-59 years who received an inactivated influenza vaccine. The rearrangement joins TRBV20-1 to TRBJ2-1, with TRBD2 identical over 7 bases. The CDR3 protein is CSARGILASGGANEQFF. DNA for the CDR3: TGCAGTGCTAGAGGAATTTTGGCTAGCGGAGGCGCTAATGAGCAGTTCTTC.